This TCR beta chain was sequenced for a study of T cell responses to AZD1222 COVID-19 vaccine. General study results and limits: Close to half of all spike-specific TCRs reportedly target regions of the variants that are unmutated.

This clone was seen a few times. Its antigen is not identified. Germline V gives CDR1 SGHRS, CDR2 YFSETQ. The CDR3 consists of 15 residues. After removal of 4 bases from V and 3 bases from J, the junction contained 9 bases not matched to a gene. Produced via immunoSEQ multiplex PCR; TCRdb's table is partial and in-frame only. This table holds about 150,000 clones, around 90% found once. The clonotype originates from an adult in good health. The sequenced sample was peripheral blood, obtained on day 0 of AZD1222 vaccination. The chain combines TRBV5-1 with TRBJ1-1, with TRBD1 matching over 7 bases. CDR3 nucleotides: TGCGCCAGCAGCCTAGGGGGCGAATGGGACACTGAAGCTTTCTTT. Protein sequence: CASSLGGEWDTEAFF. The full variable domain, its missing parts supplied by reference TRBV5-1 and TRBJ1-1, is KAGVTQTPRYLIKTRGQQVTLSCSPISGHRSVSWYQQTPGQGLQFLFEYFSETQRNKGNFPGRFSGRQFSNSRSEMNVSTLELGDSALYLCASSLGGEWDTEAFFGQGTRLTVV.